The subject of this entry is one T cell receptor (beta chain). The authors' processing: Reference gene primer amplification yielded estimated nucleated cell counts. Only in-frame clones appear in the TCRdb table, and some are missing; sequencing was by immunoSEQ multiplex PCR. V and J calls plus clone size are reproduced from that table; the DNA served to infer D and trimming. This table has about 150,000 clones, around 80% appearing once. CDR1 is SGHTA, CDR2 FQGNSA, per germline. This CDR3 spans 13 amino acids. The V segment lost 1 base and the J segment 7 bases; nucleotides outside the gene matches: 2. The data were obtained in a study of blood T cell repertoires in COVID-19. About the research overall: Sources were T cells, B-cell-depleted T cells, or PBMCs; the material itself was cDNA or gDNA.

The chain couples TRBV7-2 to TRBJ1-2, with 8 bases lining up with TRBD1. The sequence was collected from a human donor with acute or convalescent COVID-19. The donor label of this sample is uncertain. What was sequenced was peripheral blood. CDR3 sequence: CASSLGDRGGYTF. The CDR3 coding sequence is TGTGCCAGCAGCTTAGGCGACAGGGGTGGCTACACCTTC.